The clone carrying this T cell receptor beta chain was counted at least ten times. Its matching antigen is unknown. This record comes from a study of breast tumors, draining lymph nodes, adjacent tissues. Study results and limitations: Tumor repertoires ranked between lymph nodes and nontumor tissue in diversity, with V and J gene preferences. The lymph node origin of tumor T cells was framed as consistent with a hypothesis, not demonstrated. Most tumor T cells seemingly derive from lymph node, then expand in tumor. Tumor and nontumor repertoires were significantly more similar in luminal-like than in basal-like breast cancer.

One entry per CDR3 protein results from TCRdb running MiXCR on the multiplex PCR reads. The sample holds over 250,000 distinct CDR3 sequences, 30% seen once. Per the germline V gene, CDR1 is ENHRY and CDR2 is SYGVKD. The CDR3 contains 17 residues. The ends lost 1 base at V and 5 bases at J; junction bases unmatched: 11. Breast cancer patients provided tissue from their axillary draining lymph nodes. The rearrangement joins TRBV10-3 to TRBJ2-3; 8 nucleotides match TRBD2. The receptor was isolated from a female donor with breast cancer. Some clones in this sample may be carry-over from other donors' samples. The sequenced sample consisted of axillary lymph node tissue. CDR3 nucleotides: TGTGCCATCAGTGAGTACGGAGGCGGGAGGTCCGGAGATACGCAGTATTTT. Translation: CAISEYGGGRSGDTQYF.